The source of this T cell receptor beta chain is a study of blood T cell repertoires in COVID-19. Study at large: COVID-19 samples from acute and convalescent phases originated in the United States, Italy and Spain. PBMCs, B-cell-depleted T cells, or T cells were the source of the cDNA or gDNA that made up the material.

This clone occurred a few times. The CDR3 loop spans 16 amino acids. In germline, CDR1 is SGHTA, CDR2 FQGTGA. Trimming cost V 5 bases and J 4 bases, with 20 bases left between them. As handled by the study authors: Estimated nucleated cell counts came from reference gene primer amplification. Repertoires were generated with immunoSEQ multiplex PCR, while TCRdb's copy carries only in-frame clones and drops some. The V and J calls and clone size were taken over from that table, and D and trimming were inferred from the DNA. Here the sample spans around 250,000 clones, about 86% being singletons. The clonotype comes from a man between 60 and 75 years old with acute or convalescent COVID-19. The chain recombines TRBV7-3 with TRBJ1-2, with TRBD1 as a possible D gene (6 bases). Sequences were obtained from peripheral blood. CDR3: CASSPSPGGLFYGYTF. Written as DNA, the CDR3 is TGTGCCAGCAGCCCGTCACCCGGGGGGCTCTTCTATGGCTACACCTTC.